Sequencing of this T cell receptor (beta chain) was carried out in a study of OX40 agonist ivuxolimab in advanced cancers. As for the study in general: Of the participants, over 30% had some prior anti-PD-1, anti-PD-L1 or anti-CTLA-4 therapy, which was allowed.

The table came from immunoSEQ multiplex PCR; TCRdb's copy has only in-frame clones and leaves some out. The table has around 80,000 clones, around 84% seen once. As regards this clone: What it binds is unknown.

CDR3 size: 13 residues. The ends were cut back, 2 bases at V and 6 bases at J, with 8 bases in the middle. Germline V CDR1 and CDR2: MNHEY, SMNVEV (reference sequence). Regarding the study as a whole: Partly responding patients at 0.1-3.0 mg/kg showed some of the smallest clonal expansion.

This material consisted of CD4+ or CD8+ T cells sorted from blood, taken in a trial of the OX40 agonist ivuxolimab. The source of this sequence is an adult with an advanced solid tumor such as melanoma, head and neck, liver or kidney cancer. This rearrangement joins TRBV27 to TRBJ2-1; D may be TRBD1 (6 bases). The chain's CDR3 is CASSLQGSNEQFF. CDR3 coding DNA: TGTGCCAGCAGTTTACAGGGGTCCAATGAGCAGTTCTTC.